The 32 T cell receptor beta chains in this list originate from one sample, sequenced in a study of T cells in Graves' hyperthyroidism and ophthalmopathy. Amplification of TCR beta CDR3 regions used RNA as the template. RT-PCR in the first round (using the HTBI primer set) targeted the TCR CDR3. Each CDR3 protein is one row after TCRdb ran MiXCR on the multiplex PCR reads. The table lists about 400,000 distinct CDR3 sequences, around 13% of them singletons. The sequenced sample consisted of blood. These receptors came from a woman between 18 and 29 years old with Graves' hyperthyroidism.

This clonotype was recorded many times. V and J are TRBV12-3 or TRBV12-4 and TRBJ1-2; D is undetermined. The V end lost 6 bases, the J end lost 8 bases, and 16 bases lay between the germline ends. The CDR3 has 13 residues. The CDR3 DNA follows: TGTGCCAGCAGCCGCAGAGGTTTTGGGGGCTACACCTTC. Amino acid sequence: CASSRRGFGGYTF.

This clonotype was seen more than once but under ten times. The rearrangement links TRBV12-3 or TRBV12-4 to TRBJ2-7, with no clear D. V lost 4 bases and J 0 bases, leaving 10 bases between the germline ends. This CDR3 is built from 14 residues. This chain's CDR3 is CASSSGRYSYEQYF. The DNA of the CDR3 is TGTGCCAGCAGTTCAGGCAGGTACTCCTACGAGCAGTACTTC.

This clonotype was recorded many times. The chain carries TRBV28 and TRBJ2-7, with D uncertain. Trimming removed 2 bases from V and 3 bases from J, with 14 bases in between. The CDR3 runs to 15 residues. Germline V CDR1 and CDR2: MDHEN, SYDVKM. CDR3 nucleotide sequence: TGTGCCAGCAGTTTAGTGCAGGCGGCCAACTACGAGCAGTACTTC. Encoded protein: CASSLVQAANYEQYF.

Comments on this clonotype: A much larger clone differs from this one at a single base, so this may be a read error. The chain uses TRBV12-3 or TRBV12-4 and TRBJ1-1, with a tentative D call TRBD1 (5 bases). Deletions cut 2 bases from V and 3 bases from J, with 10 bases between. CDR3 length equals 14 residues. The CDR3 loop reads CASSLTGAHTEAFF. The CDR3 bases are TGTGCCAGCAGTTTAACCGGGGCACACACTGAAGCTTTCTTT.

V gene TRBV10-3 combines with J gene TRBJ2-1, with 9 bases matching TRBD1. Looked up from germline, CDR1 is ENHRY and CDR2 is SYGVKD. The CDR3 loop spans 16 amino acids. J was trimmed by 3 bases and V by 3 bases; bases with no gene match: 6. This chain's CDR3 is CAISDLGQGGYNEQFF. CDR3 DNA: TGTGCCATCAGTGACCTGGGACAGGGAGGCTACAATGAGCAGTTCTTC.

This clonotype was found many times. V gene TRBV6-2 or TRBV6-3 combines with J gene TRBJ1-1; perhaps TRBD1 as D (6 bases). This CDR3 is 14 amino acids long. V was clipped by 6 bases and J by 4 bases, with 15 bases between them. Germline values: CDR1 MNHEY, CDR2 SVGEGT. CDR3 DNA sequence: TGTGCCAGCAGATCCCGAACAGGGCTCACTGAAGCTTTCTTT. Translating it yields CASRSRTGLTEAFF.

This clonotype was counted many times. The chain has TRBV3-1 and TRBJ1-5; D is ambiguous. The CDR3 totals 14 residues. V gave up 5 bases and J gave up 0 bases, with 8 bases separating them. Germline V gives CDR1 LGHDT, CDR2 YNNKEL (reference sequence). The CDR3 is CASSYQNSNQPQHF. CDR3 sequence (DNA): TGTGCCAGCAGCTATCAAAATAGCAATCAGCCCCAGCATTTT.

This clonotype came up many times. CDR3: CSAAGTGPNYGYTF. In DNA form, the CDR3 reads TGCAGTGCTGCCGGGACAGGGCCCAACTATGGCTACACCTTC. The rearrangement uses TRBV20-1 and TRBJ1-2; TRBD1 aligns across 9 bases. Germline V gene lookup returns CDR1 DFQATT and CDR2 SNEGSKA (reference sequence). The J segment lost 2 bases and the V segment lost 5 bases, leaving 6 bases of the junction unmatched. This CDR3 has 14 residues.

CDR3 residues: CASSLLYGYTF. The CDR3 coding sequence is TGTGCCAGCAGCCTTTTATATGGCTACACCTTC. This chain links TRBV28 with TRBJ1-2, with D unresolved. Germline V gene sequence: CDR1 MDHEN, CDR2 SYDVKM. V dropped 6 bases and J dropped 5 bases, with 7 bases sitting between them. The CDR3 length is 11 residues.

In this sample, this clonotype turned up many times. The rearrangement links TRBV11-2 to TRBJ2-1; D uncertain. This CDR3 spans 14 amino acids. Germline lookup yields CDR1 SGHAT and CDR2 FQNNGV. V lost 4 bases, J lost 5 bases, and 12 bases lay in between. The CDR3 here is CASSSAGSHNEQFF. CDR3 sequence (DNA): TGTGCCAGCAGCTCGGCTGGTTCTCACAATGAGCAGTTCTTC.

This rearrangement joins TRBV28 to TRBJ1-5; tentative D call: TRBD1 (5 bases). Germline loops: CDR1 MDHEN, CDR2 SYDVKM. This CDR3 comprises 14 residues. V lost 10 bases and J 1 base, leaving 14 bases between the germline ends. CDR3 protein: CATGEGLSNQPQHF. CDR3 bases: TGTGCCACCGGAGAGGGACTGAGCAATCAGCCCCAGCATTTT.

This clonotype was counted many times. The V and J genes are TRBV3-1 and TRBJ2-5; TRBD2 matches at 10 bases. CDR1 and CDR2 from the germline V gene are LGHDT and YNNKEL (reference sequence). Trimming at V came to 0 bases and at J to 5 bases, leaving 3 bases not matched to a gene. The CDR3 extends over 15 amino acids. The CDR3 DNA sequence: TGTGCCAGCAGCCAAGATCCTAGCGGGAGTGAGACCCAGTACTTC. Its translation is CASSQDPSGSETQYF.

This clonotype was detected many times. The chain employs TRBV20-1 and TRBJ2-1, with D unclear. The CDR3 contains 13 residues. The germline V and J ends were trimmed by 2 bases and 2 bases, with 7 bases remaining between them. Germline CDR1 and CDR2: DFQATT and SNEGSKA (reference sequence). The CDR3, as DNA: TGCAGTGCTAGAATCCGTACCTACAATGAGCAGTTCTTC. This sequence encodes CSARIRTYNEQFF.

This clonotype was found many times. The chain joins TRBV6-2 or TRBV6-3 to TRBJ2-5, with D uncertain. V lost 6 bases and J lost 4, with 12 bases in between. The CDR3 totals 13 residues. Germline V CDR1 and CDR2: MNHEY, SVGEGT. The CDR3 region is CASSNGSPETQYF. The CDR3 nucleotides are TGTGCCAGCAGCAACGGGTCCCCAGAGACCCAGTACTTC.

This clonotype was recorded a few times. V usage is TRBV19 and J usage is TRBJ1-2; TRBD1 agrees at 12 bases. Germline loops: CDR1 LNHDA, CDR2 SQIVND (reference sequence). Trimming removed 4 bases from V and 8 bases from J; junction bases left unmatched: 8. The CDR3 is made up of 15 amino acids. DNA of the CDR3: TGTGCCAGTAGTACTGGGACAGGGGGCGGTCGGGGCTACACCTTC. This codes for CASSTGTGGGRGYTF.

This clonotype was seen more than once but under ten times. The gene calls are TRBV19 and TRBJ1-1; D is unclear. This CDR3 comprises 14 residues. Looked up from germline, CDR1 is LNHDA and CDR2 is SQIVND (reference sequence). V was clipped by 5 bases and J by 2 bases, with 12 bases between them. The CDR3 coding sequence is TGTGCCAGTAGTGAGGTCCAAAGAAACACTGAAGCTTTCTTT. The encoded protein is CASSEVQRNTEAFF.

The genes are TRBV7-2 and TRBJ1-4, with TRBD1 matching 7 bases. Germline CDR1 is SGHTA and CDR2 is FQGNSA. The CDR3 runs to 15 residues. V dropped 3 bases and J dropped 5; count of bases not matched to a gene: 6. The CDR3 loop reads CASSLRRQGNEKLFF. The CDR3 bases are TGTGCCAGCAGCTTGAGACGACAGGGCAATGAAAAACTGTTTTTT.

Ten or more counts support this clonotype. V and J are TRBV27 and TRBJ2-2; D might be TRBD1 or TRBD2, each matching 6 bases. Trimming took off 1 base at V and 4 bases at J, with 16 bases between the two ends. The germline gives CDR1 MNHEY, CDR2 SMNVEV (reference sequence). The length of the CDR3 is 17 residues. CDR3 in DNA: TGTGCCAGCAGTTTATTCGCGGGACACCCGGGCACCGGGGAGCTGTTTTTT. As protein: CASSLFAGHPGTGELFF.

This clonotype was counted ten times or more. The rearrangement links TRBV7-2 to TRBJ2-7; 15 positions agree with TRBD2. The CDR3 loop spans 16 amino acids. Trimming removed 5 bases from V and 1 base from J; junction bases left unmatched: 3. Germline assignment: CDR1 SGHTA and CDR2 FQGNSA. The CDR3 is CASSGGLAGGSYEQYF. The CDR3 DNA reads as TGTGCCAGCAGCGGGGGACTAGCGGGAGGATCCTACGAGCAGTACTTC.

This clonotype was recorded at least ten times. CDR3 sequence reads: CASGLGARPYEQYF. The CDR3 region has the DNA TGTGCTAGTGGTTTGGGGGCACGCCCCTACGAGCAGTACTTC. The J gene is TRBJ2-7, the V gene TRBV12-5; D unresolved. The length of the CDR3 is 14 residues. Trimming stripped 1 base from V and 2 bases from J, with 9 bases between. Germline V gene lookup returns CDR1 LGHNT and CDR2 FRNRAP.

This clonotype was counted many times. The V gene is TRBV9, the J gene TRBJ1-2, with D unresolved. This CDR3 comprises 14 residues. Germline V gene sequence: CDR1 SGDLS, CDR2 YYNGEE. Trimming took 4 bases from V and 3 from J, leaving 13 bases between them. The CDR3 spells CASSPRSADYGYTF. The DNA of the CDR3 is TGTGCCAGCAGCCCACGATCAGCGGACTATGGCTACACCTTC.

The sample holds many counts of this clonotype. The chain employs TRBV12-3 or TRBV12-4 and TRBJ2-1; D might be TRBD2 (5 bases). CDR3 length: 14 residues. V lost 7 bases to trimming and J lost 4 bases, with 14 bases between them. The CDR3 DNA sequence: TGTGCCAGCACCCGGGCTAGCAGGTACAATGAGCAGTTCTTC. Its translation: CASTRASRYNEQFF.

This clonotype was found many times. The chain uses TRBV7-3 and TRBJ2-1; D gene uncertain. V lost 2 bases to trimming and J lost 5 bases, with 7 bases between them. The CDR3 length is 13 residues. Per germline, CDR1 SGHTA and CDR2 FQGTGA. The CDR3 DNA reads as TGTGCCAGCAGCTTATCCCAGGACAATGAGCAGTTCTTC. This sequence encodes CASSLSQDNEQFF. The variable domain in full, with the rest retrieved from reference TRBV7-3 and TRBJ2-1, is GAGVSQTPSNKVTEKGKYVELRCDPISGHTALYWYRQSLGQGPEFLIYFQGTGAADDSGLPNDRFFAVRPEGSVSTLKIQRTERGDSAVYLCASSLSQDNEQFFGPGTRLTVL.

This clonotype was counted a few times. The chain combines TRBV27 with TRBJ2-4; 9 bases map to TRBD2. The CDR3 is 16 amino acids. V was pared by 7 bases and J by 1 base, with 8 bases of the junction left unmatched. CDR1 and CDR2 from the germline V gene are MNHEY and SMNVEV (reference sequence). Written as DNA, the CDR3 is TGTGCCAGCAAGGGTAGCGGGAGAGGGGCCAAAAACATTCAGTACTTC. This sequence encodes CASKGSGRGAKNIQYF.

This clonotype has a count of ten or more. The rearrangement links TRBV9 to TRBJ2-3, with no clear D. This CDR3 has 16 residues. V shed 0 bases and J shed 0 bases, with 11 bases lying between them. Germline CDR1 SGDLS, CDR2 YYNGEE. The CDR3 DNA follows: TGTGCCAGCAGCGTAGGATGGCAGGAGAGCACAGATACGCAGTATTTT. It translates to CASSVGWQESTDTQYF.

This clonotype has a handful of counts. CDR3 DNA sequence: TGTGCCAGCAAAGGCCAGGGGGGAAAGCCCCAGCATTTT. Amino acids: CASKGQGGKPQHF. This chain joins TRBV19 and TRBJ1-5, with TRBD1 identical over 7 bases. Germline CDR1 LNHDA, CDR2 SQIVND (reference sequence). The CDR3 consists of 13 residues. The V and J ends lost 9 bases and 8 bases, in that order; junction bases with no gene match: 10.

On this clonotype: At one boundary the junction diverges from the germline segment, which might be a read error. V usage is TRBV6-1 and J usage is TRBJ2-7; perhaps TRBD2 as D (6 bases). The CDR3 is made up of 13 amino acids. Germline V CDR1 and CDR2: MNHNS, SASEGT. The CDR3 DNA sequence: TGTGCCGGCAGTCGACTAGTCCTCTACGAGCAGTACTTC. This sequence encodes CAGSRLVLYEQYF.

This clonotype has ten or more counts. This chain connects TRBV6-1 to TRBJ2-1; no clear D. CDR1 and CDR2 (germline): MNHNS, SASEGT. V was shortened by 1 base and J by 1 base, with 8 bases between the two germline ends. The CDR3 spans 15 residues. As DNA, the CDR3 is TGTGCCAGCAGTGAAGATACACTTTCCTACAATGAGCAGTTCTTC. This encodes CASSEDTLSYNEQFF.

J is TRBJ2-7 and V is TRBV7-3; TRBD2 agrees at 7 bases. This CDR3 has 15 amino acids. CDR1 is SGHTA, CDR2 FQGTGA, per germline. V was pared by 1 base and J by 3 bases, with 6 bases of the junction left unmatched. CDR3 coding DNA: TGTGCCAGCAGCTTAAGTGGGAGCGGGGTCTACGAGCAGTACTTC. As protein: CASSLSGSGVYEQYF.

The DNA for the CDR3 is TGTGCCAGTAGTCCACGACAGGGGATTATCTATGGCTACACCTTC. Translating it yields CASSPRQGIIYGYTF. J is TRBJ1-2 and V is TRBV19; 8 bases are shared with TRBD1. This CDR3 is 15 amino acids long. V shed 5 bases, J shed 4 bases, and the junction held 9 bases outside the gene matches. Germline V gene lookup returns CDR1 LNHDA and CDR2 SQIVND (reference sequence).

This clonotype was detected many times. CDR3 in DNA: TGTGCTAGTGGTTTGCGCCTAGCGGGAGCAGGGCCCGGGGAGCTGTTTTTT. It yields the protein CASGLRLAGAGPGELFF. The chain employs TRBV12-5 and TRBJ2-2; 10 nucleotides line up with TRBD2. Germline V gene data show CDR1 as LGHNT and CDR2 as FRNRAP. V lost 2 bases and J lost 6; bases outside the gene matches: 9. The CDR3 runs to 17 residues. The full variable domain, completed using reference TRBV12-5 and TRBJ2-2, is DARVTQTPRHKVTEMGQEVTMRCQPILGHNTVFWYRQTMMQGLELLAYFRNRAPLDDSGMPKDRFSAEMPDATLATLKIQPSEPRDSAVYFCASGLRLAGAGPGELFFGEGSRLTVL.

V is TRBV11-3 and J is TRBJ2-7, with 7 bases identical to TRBD2. This CDR3 contains 15 residues. Germline CDR1 is SGHNT and CDR2 is YENEEA. V was pared by 2 bases and J by 2 bases, with 6 bases of the junction left unmatched. CDR3 DNA sequence: TGTGCCAGCAGCTTAATGGCGGGAGCAACCTACGAGCAGTACTTC. This translates into CASSLMAGATYEQYF. Using reference TRBV11-3 and TRBJ2-7 for the parts outside the CDR3, the full variable domain is EAGVVQSPRYKIIEKKQPVAFWCNPISGHNTLYWYLQNLGQGPELLIRYENEEAVDDSQLPKDRFSAERLKGVDSTLKIQPAELGDSAVYLCASSLMAGATYEQYFGPGTRLTVT.